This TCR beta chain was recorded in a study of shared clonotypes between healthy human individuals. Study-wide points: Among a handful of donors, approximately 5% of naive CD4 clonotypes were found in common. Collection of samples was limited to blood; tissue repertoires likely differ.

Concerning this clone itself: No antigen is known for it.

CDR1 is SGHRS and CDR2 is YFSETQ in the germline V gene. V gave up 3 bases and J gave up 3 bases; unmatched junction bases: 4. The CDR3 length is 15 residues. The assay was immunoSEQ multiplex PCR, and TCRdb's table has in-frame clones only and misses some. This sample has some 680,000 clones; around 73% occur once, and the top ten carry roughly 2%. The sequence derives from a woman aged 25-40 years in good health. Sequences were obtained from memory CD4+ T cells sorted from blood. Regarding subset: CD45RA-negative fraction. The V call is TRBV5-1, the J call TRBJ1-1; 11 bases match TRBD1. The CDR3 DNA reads TGCGCCAGCAGCTGGGACAGGGGGTTGGACACTGAAGCTTTCTTT. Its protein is CASSWDRGLDTEAFF.